This section outlines one T cell receptor beta chain sequence together with its context. These data belong to a study of T cell changes during pregnancy in multiple sclerosis. The repertoire was sequenced with immunoSEQ multiplex PCR; TCRdb's copy has only in-frame clones and lacks some. The sample holds tens of thousands of clones, approximately 90% seen once. This CDR3 comprises 18 residues. Trimming removed 2 bases from V and 2 bases from J, with 17 bases in between. Germline V gene sequence: CDR1 SGHRS, CDR2 YFSETQ. This sequence was found in a female donor with multiple sclerosis, enrolled in a pregnancy study. Here the sequenced sample was CD4+ T cells from peripheral blood mononuclear cells, taken before pregnancy. The chain has TRBV5-1 and TRBJ2-6; D is uncertain. CDR3 region: CASSLKIPGRPGANVLTF. DNA for the CDR3: TGCGCCAGCAGCTTAAAGATCCCAGGTAGACCTGGGGCCAACGTCCTGACTTTC. The whole variable domain, filled in from reference TRBV5-1 and TRBJ2-6, reads KAGVTQTPRYLIKTRGQQVTLSCSPISGHRSVSWYQQTPGQGLQFLFEYFSETQRNKGNFPGRFSGRQFSNSRSEMNVSTLELGDSALYLCASSLKIPGRPGANVLTFGAGSRLTVL.